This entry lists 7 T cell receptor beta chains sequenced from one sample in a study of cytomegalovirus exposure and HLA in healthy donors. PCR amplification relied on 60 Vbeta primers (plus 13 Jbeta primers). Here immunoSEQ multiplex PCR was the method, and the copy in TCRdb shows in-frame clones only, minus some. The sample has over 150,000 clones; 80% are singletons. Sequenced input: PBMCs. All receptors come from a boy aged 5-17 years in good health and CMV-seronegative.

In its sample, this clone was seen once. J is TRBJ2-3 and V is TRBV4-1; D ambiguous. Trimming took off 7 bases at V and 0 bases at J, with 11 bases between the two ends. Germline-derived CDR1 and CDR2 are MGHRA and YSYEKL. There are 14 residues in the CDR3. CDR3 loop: CASTRHPSTDTQYF. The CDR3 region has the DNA TGCGCCAGCACGCGGCACCCTAGCACAGATACGCAGTATTTT.

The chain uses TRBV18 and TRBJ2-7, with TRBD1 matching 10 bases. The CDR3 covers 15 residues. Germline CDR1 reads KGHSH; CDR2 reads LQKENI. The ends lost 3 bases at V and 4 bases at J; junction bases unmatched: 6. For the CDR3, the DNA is TGTGCCAGCTCACCGGGGACAGGGGCTATTTACGAGCAGTACTTC. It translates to CASSPGTGAIYEQYF. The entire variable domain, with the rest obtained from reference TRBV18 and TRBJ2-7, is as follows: NAGVMQNPRHLVRRRGQEARLRCSPMKGHSHVYWYRQLPEEGLKFMVYLQKENIIDESGMPKERFSAEFPKEGPSILRIQQVVRGDSAAYFCASSPGTGAIYEQYFGPGTRLTVT.

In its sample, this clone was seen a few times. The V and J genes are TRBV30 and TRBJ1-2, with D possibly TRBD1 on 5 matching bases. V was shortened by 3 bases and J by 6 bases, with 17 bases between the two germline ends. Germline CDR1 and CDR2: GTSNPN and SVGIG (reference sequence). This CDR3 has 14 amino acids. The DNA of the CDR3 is TGTGCCTGGAGAGAGGAGGGGAGAGGGGATGGCTACACCTTC. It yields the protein CAWREEGRGDGYTF.

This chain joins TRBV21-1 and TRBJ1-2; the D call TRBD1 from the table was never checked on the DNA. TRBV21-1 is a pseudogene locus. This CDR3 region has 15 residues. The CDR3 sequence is CASSSGPQGNYGYTF. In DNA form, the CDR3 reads TGTGCCAGCAGCAGCGGTCCACAGGGAAACTATGGCTACACCTTC.

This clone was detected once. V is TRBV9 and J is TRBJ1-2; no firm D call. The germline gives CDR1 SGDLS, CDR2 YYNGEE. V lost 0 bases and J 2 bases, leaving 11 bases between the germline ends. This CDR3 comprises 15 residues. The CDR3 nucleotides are TGTGCCAGCAGCGTAGCCCGGGAGAGAAACTATGGCTACACCTTC. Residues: CASSVARERNYGYTF.

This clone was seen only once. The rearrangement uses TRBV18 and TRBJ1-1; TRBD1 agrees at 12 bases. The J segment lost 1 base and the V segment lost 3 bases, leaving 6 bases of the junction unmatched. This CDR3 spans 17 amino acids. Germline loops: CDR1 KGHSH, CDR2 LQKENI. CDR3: CASSPAGTGGWNTEAFF. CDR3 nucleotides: TGTGCCAGCTCACCGGCCGGGACAGGGGGCTGGAACACTGAAGCTTTCTTT.

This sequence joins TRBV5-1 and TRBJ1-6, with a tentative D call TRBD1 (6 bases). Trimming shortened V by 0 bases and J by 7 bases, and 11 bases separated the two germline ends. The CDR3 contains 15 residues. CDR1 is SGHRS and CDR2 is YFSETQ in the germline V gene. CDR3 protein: CASSLGTGYNSPLHF. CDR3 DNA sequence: TGCGCCAGCAGCTTGGGTACAGGGTACAATTCACCCCTCCACTTT.